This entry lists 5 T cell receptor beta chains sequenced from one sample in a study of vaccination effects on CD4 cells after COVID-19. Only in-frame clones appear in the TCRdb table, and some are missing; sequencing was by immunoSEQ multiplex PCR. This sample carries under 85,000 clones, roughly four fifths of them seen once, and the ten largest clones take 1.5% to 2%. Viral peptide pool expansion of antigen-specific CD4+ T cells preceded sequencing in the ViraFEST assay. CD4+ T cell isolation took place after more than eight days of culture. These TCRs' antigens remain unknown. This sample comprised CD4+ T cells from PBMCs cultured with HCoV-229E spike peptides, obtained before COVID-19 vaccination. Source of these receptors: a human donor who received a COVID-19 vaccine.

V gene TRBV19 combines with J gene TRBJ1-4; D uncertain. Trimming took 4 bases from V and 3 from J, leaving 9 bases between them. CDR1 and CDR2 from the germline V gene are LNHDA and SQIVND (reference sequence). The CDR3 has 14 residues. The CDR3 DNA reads TGTGCCAGTAGTAAGGAGGGCTCTAATGAAAAACTGTTTTTT. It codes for CASSKEGSNEKLFF.

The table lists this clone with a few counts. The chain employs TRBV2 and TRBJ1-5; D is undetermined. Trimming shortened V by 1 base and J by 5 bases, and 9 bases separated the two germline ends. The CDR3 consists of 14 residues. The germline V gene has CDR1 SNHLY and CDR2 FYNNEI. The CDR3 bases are TGTGCCAGCAGTGAAGGGGCAGGTGATCAGCCCCAGCATTTT. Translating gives CASSEGAGDQPQHF.

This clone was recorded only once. The CDR3 bases are TGTGCCAGCAGCTTAGGGCTAGGGAAAGAGACCCAGTACTTC. Its protein product is CASSLGLGKETQYF. The chain joins TRBV11-3 to TRBJ2-5; D unclear. Looked up from germline, CDR1 is SGHNT and CDR2 is YENEEA. The CDR3 consists of 14 residues. V was pared by 1 base and J by 3 bases, with 9 bases between.

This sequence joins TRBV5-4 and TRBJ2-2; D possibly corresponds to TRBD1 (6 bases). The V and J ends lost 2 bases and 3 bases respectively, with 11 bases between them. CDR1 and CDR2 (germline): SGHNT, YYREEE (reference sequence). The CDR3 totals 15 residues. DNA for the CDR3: TGTGCCAGCAGCTTAGGGCAGGGGTACACCGGGGAGCTGTTTTTT. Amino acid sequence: CASSLGQGYTGELFF.

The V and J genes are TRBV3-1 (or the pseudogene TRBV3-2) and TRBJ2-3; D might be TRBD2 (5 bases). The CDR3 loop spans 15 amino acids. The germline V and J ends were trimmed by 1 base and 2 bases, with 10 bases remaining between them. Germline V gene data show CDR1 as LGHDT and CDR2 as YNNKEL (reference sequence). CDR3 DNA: TGTGCCAGCAGCCAAGTGACCGGGGTCACAGATACGCAGTATTTT. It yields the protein CASSQVTGVTDTQYF.